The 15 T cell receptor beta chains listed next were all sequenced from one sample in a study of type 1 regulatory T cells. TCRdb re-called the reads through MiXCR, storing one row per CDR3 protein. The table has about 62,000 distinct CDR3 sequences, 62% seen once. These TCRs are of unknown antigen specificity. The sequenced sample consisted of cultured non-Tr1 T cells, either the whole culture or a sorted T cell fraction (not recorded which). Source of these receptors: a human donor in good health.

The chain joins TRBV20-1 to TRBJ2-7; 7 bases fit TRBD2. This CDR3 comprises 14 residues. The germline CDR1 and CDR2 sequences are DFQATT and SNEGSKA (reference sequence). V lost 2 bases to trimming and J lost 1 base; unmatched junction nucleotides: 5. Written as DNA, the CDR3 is TGCAGTGCTAGACGGGAGGACGAGTCCTACGAGCAGTACTTC. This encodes CSARREDESYEQYF.

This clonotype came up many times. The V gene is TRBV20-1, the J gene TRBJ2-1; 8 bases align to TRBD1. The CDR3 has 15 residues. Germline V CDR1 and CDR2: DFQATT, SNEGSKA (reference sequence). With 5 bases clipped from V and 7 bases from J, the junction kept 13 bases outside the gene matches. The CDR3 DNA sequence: TGCAGTGCTCGAGGAACGCTGACAGGGGCAAATGAGCAGTTCTTC. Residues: CSARGTLTGANEQFF.

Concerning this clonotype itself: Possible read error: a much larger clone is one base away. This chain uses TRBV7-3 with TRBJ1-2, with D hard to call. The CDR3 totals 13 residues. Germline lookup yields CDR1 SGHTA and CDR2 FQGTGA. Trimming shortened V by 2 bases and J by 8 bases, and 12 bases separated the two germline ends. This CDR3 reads CASSLLPAAGYTF. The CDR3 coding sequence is TGTGCCAGCAGCTTACTACCTGCAGCGGGCTACACCTTC. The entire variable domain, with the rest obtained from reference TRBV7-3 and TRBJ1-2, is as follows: GAGVSQTPSNKVTEKGKYVELRCDPISGHTALYWYRQSLGQGPEFLIYFQGTGAADDSGLPNDRFFAVRPEGSVSTLKIQRTERGDSAVYLCASSLLPAAGYTFGSGTRLTVV.

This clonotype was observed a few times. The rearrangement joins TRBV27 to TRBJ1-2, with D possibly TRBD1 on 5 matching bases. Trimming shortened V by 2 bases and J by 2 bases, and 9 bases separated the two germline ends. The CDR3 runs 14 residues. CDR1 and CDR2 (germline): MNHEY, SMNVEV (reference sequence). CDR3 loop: CASSLLWGNYGYTF. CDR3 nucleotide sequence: TGTGCCAGCAGTTTACTGTGGGGGAACTATGGCTACACCTTC.

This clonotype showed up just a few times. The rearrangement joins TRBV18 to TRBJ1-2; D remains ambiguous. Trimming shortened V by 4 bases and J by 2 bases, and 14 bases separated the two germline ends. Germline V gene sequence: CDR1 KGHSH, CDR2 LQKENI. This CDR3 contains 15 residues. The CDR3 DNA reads TGTGCCAGCTCACTGGACGGAATGGCGAACTATGGCTACACCTTC. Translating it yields CASSLDGMANYGYTF.

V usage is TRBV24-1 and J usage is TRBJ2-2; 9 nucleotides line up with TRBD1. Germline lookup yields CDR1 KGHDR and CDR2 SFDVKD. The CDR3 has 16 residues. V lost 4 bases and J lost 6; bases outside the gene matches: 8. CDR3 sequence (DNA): TGTGCCACCAGTGAGAAGTACAGGGGGCGGGCCGGGGAGCTGTTTTTT. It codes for CATSEKYRGRAGELFF.

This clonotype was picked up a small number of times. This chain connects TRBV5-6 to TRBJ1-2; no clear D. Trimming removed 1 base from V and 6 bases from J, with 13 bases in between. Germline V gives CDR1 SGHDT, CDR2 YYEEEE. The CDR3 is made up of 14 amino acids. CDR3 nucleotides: TGTGCCAGCAGCTTGAGGGCTGGGTCCCATGGCTACACCTTC. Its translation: CASSLRAGSHGYTF.

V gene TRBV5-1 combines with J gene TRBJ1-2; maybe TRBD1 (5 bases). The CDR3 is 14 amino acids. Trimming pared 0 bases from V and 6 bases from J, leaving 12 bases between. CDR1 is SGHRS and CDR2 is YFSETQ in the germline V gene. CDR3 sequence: CASSLEDIPNGYTF. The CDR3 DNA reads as TGCGCCAGCAGCTTGGAGGACATACCTAATGGCTACACCTTC. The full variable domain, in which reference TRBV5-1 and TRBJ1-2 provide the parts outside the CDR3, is KAGVTQTPRYLIKTRGQQVTLSCSPISGHRSVSWYQQTPGQGLQFLFEYFSETQRNKGNFPGRFSGRQFSNSRSEMNVSTLELGDSALYLCASSLEDIPNGYTFGSGTRLTVV.

This chain's CDR3 is CASSRRTSGYEQYF. Written as DNA, the CDR3 is TGTGCCAGCAGCAGACGGACTAGCGGCTACGAGCAGTACTTC. The chain combines TRBV3-1 with TRBJ2-7; 10 positions match TRBD2. J gave up 3 bases and V 5 bases, and 4 bases lay outside the gene matches. The CDR3 covers 14 residues. The germline gives CDR1 LGHDT, CDR2 YNNKEL (reference sequence).

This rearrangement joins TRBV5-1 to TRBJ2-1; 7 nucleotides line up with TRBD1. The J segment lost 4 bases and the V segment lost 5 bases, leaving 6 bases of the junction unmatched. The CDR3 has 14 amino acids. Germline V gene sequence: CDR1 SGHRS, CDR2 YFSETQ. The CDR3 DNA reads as TGCGCCAGCAGAGGGACAGCGAAATACAATGAGCAGTTCTTC. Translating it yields CASRGTAKYNEQFF.

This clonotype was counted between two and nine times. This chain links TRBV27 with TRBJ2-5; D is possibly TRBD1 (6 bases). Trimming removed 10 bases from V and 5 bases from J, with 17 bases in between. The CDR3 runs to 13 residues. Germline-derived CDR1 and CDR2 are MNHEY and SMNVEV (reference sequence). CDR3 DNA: TGTGCCACCTCCCACAGGGAAAGGGAGACCCAGTACTTC. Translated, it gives CATSHRERETQYF.

The CDR3 bases are TGTGCCAGTAAGGACAGGGGACAAAATACGCAGTATTTT. As protein: CASKDRGQNTQYF. The chain carries TRBV19 and TRBJ2-3, with 9 bases matching TRBD1. With V trimmed by 7 bases and J by 7 bases, 6 bases remained unmatched. There are 13 residues in the CDR3. Germline lookup yields CDR1 LNHDA and CDR2 SQIVND (reference sequence).

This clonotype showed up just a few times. CDR3 loop: CAARSPNTGELFF. As DNA, the CDR3 is TGTGCCGCGCGAAGTCCGAACACCGGGGAGCTGTTTTTT. This chain links TRBV24-1 with TRBJ2-2; no firm D call. The germline V gene has CDR1 KGHDR and CDR2 SFDVKD. This CDR3 contains 13 residues. Trimming cost V 12 bases and J 0 bases, with 10 bases left between them.

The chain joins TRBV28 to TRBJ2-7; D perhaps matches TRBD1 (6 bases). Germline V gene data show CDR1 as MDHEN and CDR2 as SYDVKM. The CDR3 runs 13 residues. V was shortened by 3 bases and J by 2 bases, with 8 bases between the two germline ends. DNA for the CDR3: TGTGCCAGCAGTTTGCAGGGGACCTACGAGCAGTACTTC. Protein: CASSLQGTYEQYF.

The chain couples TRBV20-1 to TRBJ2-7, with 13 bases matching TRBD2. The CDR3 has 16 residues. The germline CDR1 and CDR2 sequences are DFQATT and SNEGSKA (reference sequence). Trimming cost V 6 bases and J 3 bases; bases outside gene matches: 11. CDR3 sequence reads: CSAAGLAGVLGYEQYF. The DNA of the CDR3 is TGCAGTGCAGCCGGACTAGCGGGAGTCCTAGGCTACGAGCAGTACTTC.